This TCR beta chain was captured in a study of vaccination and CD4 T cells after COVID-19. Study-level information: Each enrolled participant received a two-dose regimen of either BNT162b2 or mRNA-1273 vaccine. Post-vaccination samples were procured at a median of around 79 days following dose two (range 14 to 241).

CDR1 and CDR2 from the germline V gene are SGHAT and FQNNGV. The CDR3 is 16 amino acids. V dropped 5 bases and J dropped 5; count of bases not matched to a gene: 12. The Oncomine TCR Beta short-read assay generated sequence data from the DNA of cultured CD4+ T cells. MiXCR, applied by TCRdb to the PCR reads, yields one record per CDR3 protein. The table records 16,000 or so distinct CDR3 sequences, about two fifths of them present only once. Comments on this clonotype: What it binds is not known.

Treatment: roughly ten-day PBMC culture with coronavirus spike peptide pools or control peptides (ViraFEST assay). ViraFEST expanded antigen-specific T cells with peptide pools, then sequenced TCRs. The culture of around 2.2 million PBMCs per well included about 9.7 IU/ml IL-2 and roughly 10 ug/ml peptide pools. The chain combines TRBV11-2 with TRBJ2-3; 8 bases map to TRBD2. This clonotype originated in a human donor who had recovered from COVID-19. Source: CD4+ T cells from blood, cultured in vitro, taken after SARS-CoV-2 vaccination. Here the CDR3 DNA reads TGTGCCAGCAGCCCCGGGACTAGGTCCCCCCGAGATACGCAGTATTTT. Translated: CASSPGTRSPRDTQYF.